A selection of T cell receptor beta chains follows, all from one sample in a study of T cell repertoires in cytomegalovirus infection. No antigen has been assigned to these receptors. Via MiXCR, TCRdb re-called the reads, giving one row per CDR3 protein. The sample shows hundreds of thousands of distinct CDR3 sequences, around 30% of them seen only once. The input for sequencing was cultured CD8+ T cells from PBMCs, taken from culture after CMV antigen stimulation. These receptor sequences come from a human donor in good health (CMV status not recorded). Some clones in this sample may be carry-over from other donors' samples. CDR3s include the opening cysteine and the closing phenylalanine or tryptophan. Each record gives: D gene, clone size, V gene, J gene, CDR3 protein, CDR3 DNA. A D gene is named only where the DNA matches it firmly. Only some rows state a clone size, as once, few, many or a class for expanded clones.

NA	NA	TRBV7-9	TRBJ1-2	CASSLAGRDGYTF	TGTGCCAGCAGCTTAGCGGGGAGGGATGGCTACACCTTC
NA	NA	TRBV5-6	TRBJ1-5	CASSWGSRPQHF	TGTGCCAGCAGTTGGGGGTCCCGGCCCCAGCATTTT
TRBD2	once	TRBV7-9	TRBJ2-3	CASSLVSGALLARGDTQYF	TGTGCCAGCAGCTTAGTTAGCGGGGCCCTACTCGCACGCGGAGATACGCAGTATTTT
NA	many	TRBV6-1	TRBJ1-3	CASRKLAARPGNTIYF	TGTGCCAGTAGGAAATTAGCTGCGAGACCTGGAAACACCATATATTTT
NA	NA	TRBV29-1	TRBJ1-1	CSCLLGEAFF	TGCAGCTGCCTTTTGGGTGAAGCTTTCTTT
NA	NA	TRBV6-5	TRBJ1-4	CASRSWDATNEKLFF	TGTGCCAGCAGGTCCTGGGACGCAACTAATGAAAAACTGTTTTTT
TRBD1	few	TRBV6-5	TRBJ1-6	CASRQGADSPLHF	TGTGCCAGCAGACAGGGGGCAGATTCACCCCTCCACTTT
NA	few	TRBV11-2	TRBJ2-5	CASSLENRQETQYF	TGTGCCAGCAGCTTAGAAAACAGACAAGAGACCCAGTACTTC
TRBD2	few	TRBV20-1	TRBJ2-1	CSARDPAGGYNEQFF	TGCAGTGCTAGAGATCCAGCGGGGGGTTACAATGAGCAGTTCTTC
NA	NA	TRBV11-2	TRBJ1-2	CASSLGPSGYTF	TGTGCCAGCAGCTTAGGCCCCTCGGGCTACACCTTC
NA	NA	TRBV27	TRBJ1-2	CASSLFIGDGYTF	TGTGCCAGCAGTTTATTCATCGGGGACGGCTACACCTTC
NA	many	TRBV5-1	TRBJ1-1	CASRTVMDTEAFF	TGCGCCAGCCGGACCGTCATGGACACTGAAGCTTTCTTT
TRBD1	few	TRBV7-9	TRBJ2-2	CASSLSAGGASGELFF	TGTGCCAGCAGCTTAAGCGCAGGGGGCGCATCCGGGGAGCTGTTTTTT
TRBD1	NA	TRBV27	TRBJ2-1	CASSPSVDRGHYNEQFF	TGTGCCAGCAGTCCATCCGTCGACAGGGGTCACTACAATGAGCAGTTCTTC
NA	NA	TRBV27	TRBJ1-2	CASSLSIQGYGYTF	TGTGCCAGCAGTTTATCGATACAGGGATACGGCTACACCTTC
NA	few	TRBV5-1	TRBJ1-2	CASTFNGPNYGYTF	TGCGCCAGCACCTTTAATGGGCCTAACTATGGCTACACCTTC